The 9 T cell receptor beta chains in this list originate from one sample, sequenced in a study of T cell responses to AZD1222 COVID-19 vaccine. Method: immunoSEQ multiplex PCR; TCRdb's copy keeps in-frame clones and lacks some. This sample has 200,000 or so clones, with about 87% found just once. The sample was peripheral blood, taken on day 0 of MenACWY control vaccination. The origin of the receptors is an adult in good health.

The V gene is TRBV5-1, the J gene TRBJ2-7; a possible D gene is TRBD1 (6 bases). Trimming removed 4 bases from V and 5 bases from J, with 13 bases in between. The CDR3 has 13 residues. The germline gives CDR1 SGHRS, CDR2 YFSETQ. The chain's CDR3 is CASSRGQGHEQYF. CDR3 DNA sequence: TGCGCCAGCAGCCGAGGGCAGGGGCACGAGCAGTACTTC.

V is TRBV24-1 and J is TRBJ2-3; D may match TRBD1 or TRBD2 (5 bases each). Germline CDR1 and CDR2: KGHDR and SFDVKD. Trimming shortened V by 1 base and J by 3 bases, and 13 bases separated the two germline ends. CDR3 length equals 16 residues. CDR3: CATSDLVFGGTDTQYF. In DNA form, the CDR3 reads TGTGCCACCAGTGATTTAGTGTTTGGGGGAACAGATACGCAGTATTTT.

In its sample, this clone was seen once. The chain uses TRBV19 and TRBJ2-7; D is possibly TRBD1 (5 bases). The germline V and J ends were trimmed by 7 bases and 2 bases, with 18 bases remaining between them. The CDR3 loop spans 15 amino acids. Germline values: CDR1 LNHDA, CDR2 SQIVND (reference sequence). The CDR3 DNA reads as TGTGCCAGTACCCCAGGGCAGGGCCGCACCTACGAGCAGTACTTC. It specifies CASTPGQGRTYEQYF.

This chain's CDR3 is CASSQLTGGNEKLFF. The CDR3 DNA is TGTGCCAGCAGCCAACTCACAGGGGGGAATGAAAAACTGTTTTTT. The chain has TRBV14 and TRBJ1-4, with 8 bases aligning to TRBD1. CDR1 is SGHDN and CDR2 is FVKESK in the germline V gene. Trimming cost V 2 bases and J 5 bases; bases outside gene matches: 4. CDR3 length: 15 amino acids.

In this sample, this clone turned up a few times. The chain is built from TRBV7-2 and TRBJ1-4, with D possibly being TRBD1 (6 bases). V was trimmed by 6 bases and J by 8 bases, leaving 13 bases between them. CDR3 length: 13 residues. Germline V gives CDR1 SGHTA, CDR2 FQGNSA. The CDR3 spells CASRGAGREKLFF. The CDR3 DNA is TGTGCCAGCAGGGGGGCGGGCAGAGAAAAACTGTTTTTT.

The chain is built from TRBV3-1 (or the pseudogene TRBV3-2) and TRBJ1-1; D is ambiguous. The CDR3 covers 14 residues. Germline V gene sequence: CDR1 LGHDT, CDR2 YNNKEL (reference sequence). V was clipped by 2 bases and J by 1 base, with 8 bases between them. CDR3 protein: CASSQLHSNTEAFF. CDR3 nucleotides: TGTGCCAGCAGCCAACTACACTCGAACACTGAAGCTTTCTTT.

This clone was seen a handful of times. The same CDR3 is also encoded by other DNA sequences in this sample. The chain uses TRBV7-9 and TRBJ1-5; maybe TRBD1 (5 bases). Trimming shortened V by 2 bases and J by 4 bases, and 9 bases separated the two germline ends. Germline loops: CDR1 SEHNR, CDR2 FQNEAQ (reference sequence). The CDR3 totals 14 residues. CDR3 residues: CASSLRGSNQPQHF. The CDR3 coding sequence is TGTGCCAGCAGCTTAAGGGGTTCGAATCAGCCCCAGCATTTT.

This clone was seen more than once but under ten times. This chain uses TRBV25-1 with TRBJ1-1, with a weak D call TRBD1 (5 bases). Trimming stripped 4 bases from V and 3 bases from J, with 15 bases between. Germline loops: CDR1 MGHDK, CDR2 SYGVNS. The CDR3 totals 15 residues. The CDR3 here is CASSAPAGPYTEAFF. The CDR3 DNA is TGTGCCAGCAGTGCCCCCGCGGGGCCTTACACTGAAGCTTTCTTT. The variable domain in full, completed from reference TRBV25-1 and TRBJ1-1, reads EADIYQTPRYLVIGTGKKITLECSQTMGHDKMYWYQQDPGMELHLIHYSYGVNSTEKGDLSSESTVSRIRTEHFPLTLESARPSHTSQYLCASSAPAGPYTEAFFGQGTRLTVV.

J is TRBJ2-2 and V is TRBV15, with unresolved D. Germline values: CDR1 LNHNV, CDR2 YYDKDF (reference sequence). The CDR3 consists of 13 residues. Trimming stripped 1 base from V and 7 bases from J, with 7 bases between. The CDR3 sequence is CATSRADVGELFF. In DNA form, the CDR3 reads TGTGCCACCAGCAGAGCTGACGTCGGGGAGCTGTTTTTT.